This T cell receptor beta chain originates from a study of blood T cell repertoires in COVID-19 (dated by TCRdb to about 2020). About the full investigation: Collaborator samples came from the United States, Italy and Spain and covered acute and convalescent phases of COVID-19. Samples were obtained from the ongoing ImmuneRACE study (first 160 participants) and from roughly 1,300 subjects provided by 6 global collaborators. HLA class I and class II types, where available, came from metadata supplied by the sample provider rather than from assay-based typing. The dataset comprised deeply sampled blood TCRbeta repertoires from subjects exposed to, actively infected with, or recovered from COVID-19. The material from the prospective study consisted of cDNA or gDNA derived from T cells, B-cell-depleted T cells, or PBMCs. The repertoires were made available in a free public database intended to serve as a resource for research on the immune response to SARS-CoV-2. Sample metadata almost always included a de-identified subject ID, COVID-19 status, age in years and sex.

TCRbeta CDR3 regions were amplified from genomic DNA by means of the immunoSEQ Assay, a bias-controlled multiplex PCR. The original pipeline was this. The number of nucleated cells in each sample was estimated from the amplification of reference gene primers within the assay. To quantify the absolute abundance of each unique TCRbeta CDR3 rearrangement, sequence reads were collapsed and filtered. For each sample, productive Simpson clonality was calculated as the square root of Simpson's diversity index over productive rearrangements. In its TCRdb copy, this immuneACCESS table keeps in-frame sequences only and misses some clones. Where compared with another copy, unresolved V genes explain less than half of these, and the others have no known cause. The V and J calls and clone size were taken over from that table, and D and trimming were inferred from the DNA. The sample profile shows about 280,000 clones; 85% of them were found once. The ten largest clones represent about 5.1% of the sample.

What the authors observed across the whole study: The amount of clinical and demographic metadata varied by source and participant and was provided uncurated.

V lost 2 bases and J lost 0 bases, and the count of bases not matched to a germline gene is 3. Per the germline V gene (reference sequence), SGHKS is the CDR1 and YYEKEE is the CDR2. The CDR3 spans 15 residues, from the cysteine through the phenylalanine. Just the 45-base CDR3 DNA is kept, in frame starting at base 1. The collaborating institutions used their own protocols to collect whole blood in K2EDTA tubes. For TCRbeta analysis, collaborators shipped samples in one of three forms: frozen whole blood, isolated PBMCs, or DNA extracted from either of those sample types. Worth noting for this clone: Its antigen has not been determined. No quality values exist for individual bases; no much larger clone is one base distant.

The sequencing input was peripheral blood. The TCR was taken from a man aged 50 to 60 with active or convalescent COVID-19. Recombination linked TRBV5-5 to TRBJ2-7, with 9 bases in between that match TRBD2. The CDR3 protein: CASSFVLAGSYEQYF. The DNA sequence is given as TGTGCCAGCAGCTTTGTACTAGCGGGCTCCTACGAGCAGTACTTC. The full variable domain, completed from the reference TRBV5-5 and TRBJ2-7 proteins outside the CDR3, reads DAGVTQSPTHLIKTRGQQVTLRCSPISGHKSVSWYQQVLGQGPQFIFQYYEKEERGRGNFPDRFSARQFPNYSSELNVNALLLGDSALYLCASSFVLAGSYEQYFGPGTRLTVT.